The present T cell receptor (beta chain) was sequenced within a study of shared clonotypes between healthy human individuals. Study findings and constraints: Memory subsets generally showed smaller estimated richness than naive subsets did.

Deletions cut 7 bases from V and 0 bases from J, with 7 bases between. Germline CDR1 and CDR2: SGHAT and FQNNGV. This CDR3 contains 14 residues. The donor population consisted of healthy HIV-negative adults with no recent acute infections or vaccinations. Among the donors, all were Caucasian adults who lived in Nashville, Tennessee. The DNA input per sorted-subset replicate PCR was 150 to 200 ng, corresponding to some 33,000 T cell genomes. The table came from immunoSEQ multiplex PCR; TCRdb's copy has only in-frame clones and leaves some out. The sample shows some 980,000 clones, around 80% of them seen only once. Of note for this clone: The antigen is undetermined.

V gene TRBV11-2 combines with J gene TRBJ2-6; D is undetermined. This sequence originates from a man aged 18 to 30 in good health. The sample consisted of memory CD4+ T cells sorted from blood. As to subset: CD45RA-negative fraction. The chain's CDR3 is CASTTPSGANVLTF. The CDR3 DNA sequence: TGTGCCAGCACCACACCCTCTGGGGCCAACGTCCTGACTTTC.